A single TCR beta chain is shown here with its context. Both iRepertoire HTBI primers and Arm-PCR of CDR3 regions were used to build the TCR beta libraries. TCRdb itself ran the multiplex PCR reads through MiXCR, one entry per CDR3 protein. This repertoire shows hundreds of thousands of distinct CDR3 sequences, 18% found once; its top ten account for less than 45%. The data were obtained in a study of regulatory T cells in long-lasting Graves disease. Study-wide background: Newly diagnosed Graves' patients took antithyroid drugs under 3 months.

Germline V gene lookup returns CDR1 MNHEY and CDR2 SVGEGT. The CDR3 extends over 15 amino acids. Trimming removed 6 bases at V and 4 bases at J, with 18 bases between. Stated time point: newly diagnosed GD, antithyroid drugs for less than 3 months. Scientists built the TCR library using RNA that was extracted from PBMCs. The authors drew around 9 milliliters of peripheral blood into EDTA tubes. This chain links TRBV6-2 or TRBV6-3 with TRBJ2-5, with TRBD2 as a possible D gene (6 bases). This TCR was recovered from a female donor with Graves disease. This sample comprised peripheral blood mononuclear cells (PBMCs), obtained at new diagnosis, from a patient treated with antithyroid drugs. This CDR3 reads CASSRELGHPETQYF. CDR3 sequence (DNA): TGTGCCAGCAGCCGGGAGTTGGGCCACCCAGAGACCCAGTACTTC.